This TCR beta chain was sequenced for a study of early T cells in non-severe SARS-CoV-2 infection. This clonotype came up a few times. Its specificity is not known. Study-wide results and limits: Matching results from VDJdb favored anti-spike CD8 responses, leaving private and CD4 specificities undetected.

A single record per CDR3 protein comes from TCRdb applying MiXCR to the 5' RACE reads. This sample has roughly 83,000 distinct CDR3 sequences, with about 9.4% found just once. This CDR3 region has 14 residues. Trimming pared 1 base from V and 1 base from J, leaving 7 bases between. Germline assignment: CDR1 LGHDT and CDR2 YNNKEL (reference sequence). The sequenced sample was whole blood, obtained at baseline. This receptor was taken from an adult who was a healthcare worker with PCR-confirmed SARS-CoV-2 infection or an uninfected control (not recorded which). The rearrangement joins TRBV3-1 to TRBJ2-5; D uncertain. CDR3 sequence reads: CASSQGHGQETQYF. In nucleotides, the CDR3 is TGTGCCAGCAGCCAAGGACATGGCCAAGAGACCCAGTACTTC.